The 11 T cell receptor beta chains in this list originate from one sample, sequenced in a study of T cells in localized non-small cell lung cancer. The table came from immunoSEQ multiplex PCR; TCRdb's copy has only in-frame clones and leaves some out. The sample lists approximately 72,000 clones; approximately 85% were seen once. The material was peripheral blood, obtained before any cancer treatment. The receptors were sampled from an older female donor with stage I lung adenocarcinoma.

This clone came up once. The gene calls are TRBV18 and TRBJ1-2; the D is unclear. There are 13 residues in the CDR3. Germline V CDR1 and CDR2: KGHSH, LQKENI. Trimming cost V 3 bases and J 3 bases, with 8 bases left between them. CDR3 loop: CASSPHRDYGYTF. In nucleotides, the CDR3 is TGTGCCAGCTCACCTCACCGGGACTATGGCTACACCTTC.

The gene calls are TRBV9 and TRBJ1-1, with D perhaps matching TRBD1 (5 bases). The CDR3 has 17 residues. CDR1 and CDR2 (germline): SGDLS, YYNGEE. V lost 4 bases and J 2 bases, leaving 21 bases between the germline ends. The CDR3 nucleotides are TGTGCCAGCAGCCCCCGAGGGCAGGGTGGGAGAAACACTGAAGCTTTCTTT. Protein product: CASSPRGQGGRNTEAFF. Filled out from reference TRBV9 and TRBJ1-1, the complete variable domain reads DSGVTQTPKHLITATGQRVTLRCSPRSGDLSVYWYQQSLDQGLQFLIQYYNGEERAKGNILERFSAQQFPDLHSELNLSSLELGDSALYFCASSPRGQGGRNTEAFFGQGTRLTVV.

The V call is TRBV7-3, the J call TRBJ2-2; D may be TRBD2 (5 bases). The CDR3 length is 16 residues. The V end lost 1 base, the J end lost 4 bases, and 13 bases lay between the germline ends. Germline CDR1 reads SGHTA; CDR2 reads FQGTGA. The CDR3 is CASSLKGAHSTGELFF. Written as DNA, the CDR3 is TGTGCCAGCAGCTTAAAGGGAGCCCACAGCACCGGGGAGCTGTTTTTT.

The chain has TRBV9 and TRBJ1-4; D is possibly TRBD1 (5 bases). The CDR3 extends over 15 amino acids. Germline values: CDR1 SGDLS, CDR2 YYNGEE. V shed 4 bases and J shed 2 bases, with 12 bases lying between them. For the CDR3, the DNA is TGTGCCAGCAGCACGACGGGGGTGACTAATGAAAAACTGTTTTTT. Protein: CASSTTGVTNEKLFF.

The chain employs TRBV30 and TRBJ1-5; tentative D call: TRBD1 (6 bases). The germline CDR1 and CDR2 sequences are GTSNPN and SVGIG (reference sequence). V was trimmed by 4 bases and J by 4 bases, leaving 11 bases between them. CDR3 length equals 13 residues. For the CDR3, the DNA is TGTGCCTGGAACAGGGACTATAATCAGCCCCAGCATTTT. Protein sequence: CAWNRDYNQPQHF.

The chain carries TRBV19 and TRBJ1-5; 7 nucleotides agree with TRBD1. CDR1 is LNHDA, CDR2 SQIVND, per germline (reference sequence). Unmatched junction bases numbered 6, after V lost 6 bases and J lost 4 bases. The CDR3 covers 14 residues. CDR3: CASSSGQLNQPQHF. Written as DNA, the CDR3 is TGTGCCAGTAGCTCGGGACAGTTAAATCAGCCCCAGCATTTT.

V and J are TRBV12-5 and TRBJ2-1, with TRBD2 matching over 11 bases. The V gene end was trimmed by 6 bases and the J gene end by 4 bases; junction bases not matched to a gene: 8. Per the germline V gene, CDR1 is LGHNT and CDR2 is FRNRAP. The CDR3 consists of 16 residues. CDR3 loop: CASGLGGLAGYNEQFF. The DNA for the CDR3 is TGTGCTAGTGGCCTTGGTGGACTAGCGGGTTACAATGAGCAGTTCTTC.

The chain's CDR3 is CASSLDRGGNEQFF. CDR3 nucleotide sequence: TGCGCCAGCAGCCTAGACAGGGGAGGGAATGAGCAGTTCTTC. The chain is built from TRBV4-1 and TRBJ2-1, with D possibly being TRBD1 (8 bases). There are 14 residues in the CDR3. Germline loops: CDR1 MGHRA, CDR2 YSYEKL. The ends were cut back, 4 bases at V and 7 bases at J, with 14 bases in the middle.

Here the CDR3 DNA reads TGTGCCAGCAGCGTAGAATTTCGCACAGATACGCAGTATTTT. This gives the protein CASSVEFRTDTQYF. The V and J genes are TRBV9 and TRBJ2-3; D is uncertain. Trimming pared 0 bases from V and 1 base from J, leaving 6 bases between. This CDR3 has 14 residues. Looked up from germline, CDR1 is SGDLS and CDR2 is YYNGEE. The full variable domain, completed using reference TRBV9 and TRBJ2-3, is DSGVTQTPKHLITATGQRVTLRCSPRSGDLSVYWYQQSLDQGLQFLIQYYNGEERAKGNILERFSAQQFPDLHSELNLSSLELGDSALYFCASSVEFRTDTQYFGPGTRLTVL.

The chain is built from TRBV18 and TRBJ2-1; 13 bases match TRBD2. This CDR3 region has 15 residues. The V gene end was trimmed by 4 bases and the J gene end by 7 bases; junction bases not matched to a gene: 4. The germline V gene encodes CDR1 KGHSH and CDR2 LQKENI. This CDR3 is CASSLGLAGENEQFF. The CDR3 bases are TGTGCCAGCTCACTAGGACTAGCGGGGGAAAATGAGCAGTTCTTC. Combining the CDR3 with reference TRBV18 and TRBJ2-1 gives the whole variable domain NAGVMQNPRHLVRRRGQEARLRCSPMKGHSHVYWYRQLPEEGLKFMVYLQKENIIDESGMPKERFSAEFPKEGPSILRIQQVVRGDSAAYFCASSLGLAGENEQFFGPGTRLTVL.

This chain links TRBV6-1 with TRBJ2-1; D gene unclear. Germline CDR1 and CDR2: MNHNS and SASEGT. The V end lost 6 bases, the J end lost 8 bases, and 17 bases lay between the germline ends. The CDR3 runs to 14 residues. Written as DNA, the CDR3 is TGTGCCAGCAGGGCGAAAGCGCAGTCCGATGAGCAGTTCTTC. Translation gives CASRAKAQSDEQFF.